Each of the 15 T cell receptor beta chains below was sequenced from the same sample in a study of CD8+CD57+ T cells in acquired aplastic anemia. Profiling that covered TCR beta VDJ and CDR3 relied on genomic DNA as its template. One entry per CDR3 protein results from TCRdb running MiXCR on the reads. This table holds 150,000 to 200,000 distinct CDR3 sequences, around three fifths found once. Input material: sorted CD4+, CD8+, or CD8+CD57+ T cells (not recorded which) from PBMCs. The receptors originated from a human donor with severe aplastic anemia or a healthy control (not recorded which).

The chain uses TRBV7-8 and TRBJ2-7, with D possibly being TRBD1 or TRBD2 (6 bases each). Deletions cut 7 bases from V and 9 bases from J, with 28 bases between. This CDR3 has 16 amino acids. The germline CDR1 and CDR2 sequences are SGHVS and FQNEAQ. The CDR3 reads CASTSRPGGGITWQYV. In nucleotides, the CDR3 is TGTGCCAGCACCTCGAGGCCCGGGGGCGGAATTACTTGGCAGTACGTC.

V usage is TRBV19 and J usage is TRBJ1-1; TRBD1 is a possible D gene (5 bases). Trimming stripped 5 bases from V and 10 bases from J, with 17 bases between. CDR1 and CDR2 from the germline V gene are LNHDA and SQIVND (reference sequence). The CDR3 has 13 amino acids. This CDR3 reads CASSARGNRGAFF. The CDR3 nucleotides read TGTGCCAGTAGTGCACGGGGGAACCGGGGAGCTTTCTTT.

The chain is built from TRBV25-1 and TRBJ1-6; 8 positions match TRBD1. This CDR3 region has 12 residues. Germline values: CDR1 MGHDK, CDR2 SYGVNS. The J segment lost 12 bases and the V segment lost 4 bases, leaving 2 bases of the junction unmatched. CDR3 sequence: CASSVTGGPLHF. CDR3 nucleotide sequence: TGTGCCAGCAGTGTTACAGGGGGACCCCTCCACTTT.

The chain joins TRBV20-1 to TRBJ1-3; D gene ambiguous. Trimming shortened V by 1 base and J by 2 bases, and 3 bases separated the two germline ends. The CDR3 has 12 residues. CDR1 and CDR2 (germline): DFQATT, SNEGSKA (reference sequence). Here the CDR3 DNA reads TGCAGTGCTAGAGTAACTGGAAACACCATATATTTT. Translated: CSARVTGNTIYF.

This clonotype was picked up one time. The chain couples TRBV29-1 to TRBJ1-1; TRBD1 agrees at 7 bases. The CDR3 totals 17 residues. CDR1 SQVTM and CDR2 ANQGSEA come from the germline V gene. V shed 6 bases and J 0 bases; nucleotides not matched to a gene: 16. The CDR3 coding sequence is TGCAGCGTGAGGGGGTCCACGACAGGGTCCATGAACACTGAAGCTTTCTTT. Translation: CSVRGSTTGSMNTEAFF. The whole variable domain, filled in from reference TRBV29-1 and TRBJ1-1, reads SAVISQKPSRDICQRGTSLTIQCQVDSQVTMMFWYRQQPGQSLTLIATANQGSEATYESGFVIDKFPISRPNLTFSTLTVSNMSPEDSSIYLCSVRGSTTGSMNTEAFFGQGTRLTVV.

This clonotype turned up a few times. The gene calls are TRBV27 and TRBJ1-5; no clear D gene. CDR3 length: 15 residues. V gave up 5 bases and J gave up 6 bases, with 17 bases separating them. Germline V CDR1 and CDR2: MNHEY, SMNVEV (reference sequence). CDR3 protein: CASSPLFISGQPQHF. The DNA for the CDR3 is TGTGCCAGCAGTCCCCTGTTTATTTCGGGTCAGCCCCAGCATTTT.

V gene TRBV7-8 combines with J gene TRBJ2-7, with TRBD2 as a possible D gene (6 bases). This CDR3 spans 15 amino acids. V shed 1 base and J shed 5 bases, with 15 bases lying between them. In germline, CDR1 is SGHVS, CDR2 FQNEAQ. CDR3 sequence: CASSLGRGASNEQYF. The CDR3 DNA is TGTGCCAGCAGCTTAGGTCGCGGGGCGTCCAACGAGCAGTACTTC.

V gene TRBV19 combines with J gene TRBJ1-2; a weak D match, TRBD1 (6 bases). V was cut by 7 bases and J by 8 bases, with 20 bases left in between. The germline V gene encodes CDR1 LNHDA and CDR2 SQIVND (reference sequence). The CDR3 is made up of 14 amino acids. CDR3: CASTLKEGVRGYTF. CDR3 DNA: TGTGCCAGTACCCTCAAAGAGGGGGTACGGGGCTACACCTTC.

This chain joins TRBV7-9 and TRBJ2-7, with D possibly TRBD1 on 6 matching bases. Looked up from germline, CDR1 is SEHNR and CDR2 is FQNEAQ (reference sequence). This CDR3 has 18 amino acids. Trimming shortened V by 1 base and J by 3 bases, and 22 bases separated the two germline ends. Written as DNA, the CDR3 is TGTGCCAGCAGCTTAGAACCCGTGGGCAGGGGAGCCTTCTACGAGCAGTACTTC. This codes for CASSLEPVGRGAFYEQYF.

The chain recombines TRBV19 with TRBJ2-3; a weak D match, TRBD2 (5 bases). The CDR3 is 13 residues long. The V gene lost 8 bases and the J gene lost 4 bases, with 13 bases spanning the gap. Looked up from germline, CDR1 is LNHDA and CDR2 is SQIVND (reference sequence). In nucleotides, the CDR3 is TGTGCCAGTGCTCCCGCGGGTCCAGATACGCAGTATTTT. Its translation: CASAPAGPDTQYF.

The V gene is TRBV7-2, the J gene TRBJ2-2, with 12 bases aligning to TRBD2. V trimming: 7 bases; J trimming: 6 bases; junction bases outside the gene matches: 9. Germline-derived CDR1 and CDR2 are SGHTA and FQGNSA. The CDR3 is 16 residues long. CDR3: CASTEPLAGGPGELFF. For the CDR3, the DNA is TGTGCCAGCACCGAACCGCTAGCGGGGGGGCCCGGGGAGCTGTTTTTT.

The V and J genes are TRBV6-5 and TRBJ1-6; tentatively, D is TRBD1 (6 bases). The CDR3 has 15 residues. CDR1 and CDR2 (germline): MNHEY, SVGAGI. The V end was cut by 6 bases, the J end by 8 bases, with 17 bases between. CDR3 loop: CASSRGGGAYSPLHF. CDR3 coding DNA: TGTGCCAGCAGCCGCGGTGGGGGGGCTTATTCACCCCTCCACTTT.

This clonotype came up once. The genes are TRBV7-2 and TRBJ2-1; maybe TRBD1 (5 bases). Germline assignment: CDR1 SGHTA and CDR2 FQGNSA. V dropped 5 bases and J dropped 3 bases, with 5 bases sitting between them. The CDR3 has 12 residues. The CDR3 bases are TGTGCCAGCAGCAGGGGCTACAATGAGCAGTTCTTC. It yields the protein CASSRGYNEQFF.

The J gene is TRBJ2-1, the V gene TRBV5-4, with D tentatively TRBD1 or TRBD2 (6 bases each). The CDR3 sequence is 14 residues long. CDR1 and CDR2 (germline): SGHNT, YYREEE (reference sequence). V gave up 5 bases and J gave up 5 bases, with 14 bases separating them. The CDR3 nucleotides are TGTGCCAGCAGGATAGAGAGGGGGGACAATGAGCAGTTCTTC. Protein product: CASRIERGDNEQFF.

CDR3 in DNA: TGTGCCAGCAGCCGTGGGCGGGTGTTGGGCGGGGAGCTGTTTTTT. It specifies CASSRGRVLGGELFF. The J gene is TRBJ2-2, the V gene TRBV7-8; a possible D gene is TRBD2 (5 bases). This CDR3 has 15 amino acids. V shed 5 bases and J shed 7 bases, with 17 bases lying between them. From germline, CDR1 is SGHVS and CDR2 FQNEAQ.